Below, 4 T cell receptor beta chains from the same sample are listed, as sequenced in a study of blood T cell repertoires in COVID-19. Profiling relied on immunoSEQ multiplex PCR, and the TCRdb table lists in-frame clones only, not all of them. Among 300,000 to 350,000 clones, around 90% were seen once, and the ten largest hold less than 5%. The sequenced material came from peripheral blood. The receptors shown here come from a woman aged 60-70 years with COVID-19, enrolled during active disease.

This chain joins TRBV5-1 and TRBJ2-7; D might be TRBD2 (5 bases). The V gene's germline CDR1 is SGHRS and CDR2 YFSETQ. The CDR3 extends over 14 amino acids. V was clipped by 4 bases and J by 3 bases, with 14 bases between them. DNA for the CDR3: TGCGCCAGCAGCACCGCCCCGGGGAACTACGAGCAGTACTTC. Translation: CASSTAPGNYEQYF.

The chain has TRBV5-6 and TRBJ2-7; weak D call: TRBD2 (5 bases). The CDR3 is 15 residues long. The V end was cut by 4 bases, the J end by 6 bases, with 20 bases between. Germline values: CDR1 SGHDT, CDR2 YYEEEE. CDR3 in DNA: TGTGCCAGCAGCCTCGCAGGACTTGGCTGGGGCGAGCAGTACTTC. It specifies CASSLAGLGWGEQYF.

The chain links TRBV28 to TRBJ2-5; TRBD2 matches at 14 bases. Germline CDR1 MDHEN, CDR2 SYDVKM. J lost 6 bases, V lost 1 base, and 7 bases had no gene match. CDR3 length: 17 residues. The CDR3 nucleotides are TGTGCCAGCAGTTTATCTCCCGGGACTAGCGGGGGAAAGACCCAGTACTTC. This translates into CASSLSPGTSGGKTQYF.

This clone was seen only once. This chain links TRBV4-2 with TRBJ2-2; 7 bases are a match to TRBD2. Trimming took 1 base from V and 2 from J; bases not matched to a gene: 7. CDR3 length: 17 amino acids. In germline, CDR1 is LGHNA, CDR2 YNFKEQ. The DNA for the CDR3 is TGTGCCAGCAGCCAAGTAAAGAAGCGGGACAACACCGGGGAGCTGTTTTTT. Residues: CASSQVKKRDNTGELFF.